Sequencing of this T cell receptor beta chain was carried out in a study of blood T cell repertoires in COVID-19. The method was immunoSEQ multiplex PCR; TCRdb's version includes in-frame clones alone and lacks a portion of them. The sample records about 400,000 clones, 87% being singletons. Germline CDR1 is LGHNA and CDR2 is YNFKEQ. The CDR3 is 14 amino acids. J lost 6 bases, V lost 4 bases, and 6 bases had no gene match. This receptor was identified in a young woman with acute COVID-19. The V call is TRBV4-2, the J call TRBJ1-2; 9 nucleotides agree with TRBD1. Sequencing input: PBMCs or T cells enriched from blood (not recorded which). The DNA of the CDR3 is TGTGCCAGCAGCCTCGACAGGGGGAATGATGGCTACACCTTC. Protein sequence: CASSLDRGNDGYTF.